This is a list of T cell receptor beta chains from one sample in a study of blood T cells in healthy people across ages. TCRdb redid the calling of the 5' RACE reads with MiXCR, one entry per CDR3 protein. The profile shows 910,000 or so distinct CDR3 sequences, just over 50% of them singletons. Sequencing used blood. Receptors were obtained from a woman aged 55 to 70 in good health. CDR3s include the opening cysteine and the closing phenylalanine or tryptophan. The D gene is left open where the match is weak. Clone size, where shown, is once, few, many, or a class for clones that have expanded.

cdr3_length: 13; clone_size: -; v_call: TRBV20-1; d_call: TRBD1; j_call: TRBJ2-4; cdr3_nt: TGCAGTGCGATGGGGACAGGGTCATCCGCGCAGTACTTC; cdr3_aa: CSAMGTGSSAQYF
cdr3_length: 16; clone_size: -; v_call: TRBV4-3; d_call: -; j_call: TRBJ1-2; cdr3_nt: TGCGCCAGCAGCCAAGATGGGGGCGTCAGGGGAGGCGGCTACACCTTC; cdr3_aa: CASSQDGGVRGGGYTF
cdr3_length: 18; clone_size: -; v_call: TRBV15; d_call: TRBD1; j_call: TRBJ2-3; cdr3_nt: TGTGCCACCAGCAAGGGACAGCTAAACATCCGAGGCACAGATACGCAGTATTTT; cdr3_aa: CATSKGQLNIRGTDTQYF
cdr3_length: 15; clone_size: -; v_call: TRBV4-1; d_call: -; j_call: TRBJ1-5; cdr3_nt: TGCGCCAGCAGCCAAGTTGCCCTAAGCAATCAGCCCCAGCATTTT; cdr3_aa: CASSQVALSNQPQHF
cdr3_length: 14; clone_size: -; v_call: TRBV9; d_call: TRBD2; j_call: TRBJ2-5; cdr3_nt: TGTGCCAGCAGCGCTAGCGGGAGTCGGGAGACCCAGTACTTC; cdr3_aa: CASSASGSRETQYF
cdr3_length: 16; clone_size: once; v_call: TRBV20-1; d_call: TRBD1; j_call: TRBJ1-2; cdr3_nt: TGCAGTGCTAGAGCGTCCGGGACAGGGGGCGACTATGGCTACACCTTC; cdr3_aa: CSARASGTGGDYGYTF
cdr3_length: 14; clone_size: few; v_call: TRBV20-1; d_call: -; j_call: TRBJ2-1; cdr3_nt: TGCAGTGCTAGGGGGGAATTCCATTCCCTTGAGCAGTTCTTC; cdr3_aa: CSARGEFHSLEQFF
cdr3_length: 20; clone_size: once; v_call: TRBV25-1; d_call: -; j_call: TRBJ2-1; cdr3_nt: TGTGCCAGCAGTGAATACGGCGCTCGCTCGGGGTGGGGCTCCTACAATGAGCAGTTCTTC; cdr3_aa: CASSEYGARSGWGSYNEQFF
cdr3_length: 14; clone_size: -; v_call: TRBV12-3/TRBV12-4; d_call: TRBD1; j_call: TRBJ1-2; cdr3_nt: TGTGCCAGCAGGATAGGGGGCTTTGGCTATGGCTACACCTTC; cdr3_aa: CASRIGGFGYGYTF
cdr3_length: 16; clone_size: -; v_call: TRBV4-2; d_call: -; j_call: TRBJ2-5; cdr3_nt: TGTGCCAGCAGCCAAGATTGGGTGGATCCCTACAATGAGCAGTACTTC; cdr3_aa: CASSQDWVDPYNEQYF
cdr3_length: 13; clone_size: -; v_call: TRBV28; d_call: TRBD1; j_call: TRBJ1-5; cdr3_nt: TGTGCCAGCAGAGCGGACAGGTATCAGCCCCAGCATTTT; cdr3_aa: CASRADRYQPQHF
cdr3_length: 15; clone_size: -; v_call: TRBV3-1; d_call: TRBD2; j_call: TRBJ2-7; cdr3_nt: TGTGCCAGCAGCGAGATAGGGACTAGCTCCAATGAGCAGTACTTC; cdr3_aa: CASSEIGTSSNEQYF
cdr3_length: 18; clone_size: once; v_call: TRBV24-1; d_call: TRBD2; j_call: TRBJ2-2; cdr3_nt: TGTGCCACCAAATTTGATTTCGCGGGAGGGCCCTACACCGGGGAGCTGTTTTTT; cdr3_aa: CATKFDFAGGPYTGELFF
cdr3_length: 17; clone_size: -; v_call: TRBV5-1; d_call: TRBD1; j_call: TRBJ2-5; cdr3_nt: TGCGCCAGCAGCCCCCCCGAGGGACAGGGGGCTCATGAGACCCAGTACTTC; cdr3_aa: CASSPPEGQGAHETQYF
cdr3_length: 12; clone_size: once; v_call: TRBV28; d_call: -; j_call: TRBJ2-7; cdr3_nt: TGTGCCAGCGCGGGACTCCGCTACGAGCAGTACTTC; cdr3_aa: CASAGLRYEQYF
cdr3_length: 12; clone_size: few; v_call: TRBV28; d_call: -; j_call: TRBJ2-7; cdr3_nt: TGTGCCAGCAGTTTACGCTGGGCCGAGCAGTACTTC; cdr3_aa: CASSLRWAEQYF
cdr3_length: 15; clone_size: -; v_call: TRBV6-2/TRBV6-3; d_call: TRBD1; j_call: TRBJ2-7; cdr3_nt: TGTGCCAGCAGTTACGTTGGGACAGGGCTGGTTGAGCAGTACTTC; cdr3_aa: CASSYVGTGLVEQYF
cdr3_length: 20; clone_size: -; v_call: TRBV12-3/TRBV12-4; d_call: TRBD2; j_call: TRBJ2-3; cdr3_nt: TGTGCCAGCAGTTACTGGACAGGGGACCGACTAGCGGGAGTCATAGATACGCAGTATTTT; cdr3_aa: CASSYWTGDRLAGVIDTQYF
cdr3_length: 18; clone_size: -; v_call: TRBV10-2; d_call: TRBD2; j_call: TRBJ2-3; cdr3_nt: TGCGCCAGCAGTGGGCCGACTAGCGGGAGGGCCAGCCCAGATACGCAGTATTTT; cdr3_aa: CASSGPTSGRASPDTQYF
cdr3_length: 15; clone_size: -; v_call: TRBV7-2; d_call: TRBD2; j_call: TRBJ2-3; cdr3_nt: TGTGCCAGTAGTCCCTCGCGGGGGGAGTCAAATACGCAGTATTTT; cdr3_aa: CASSPSRGESNTQYF
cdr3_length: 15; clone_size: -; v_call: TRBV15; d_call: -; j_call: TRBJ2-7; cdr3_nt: TGTGCCACCAGCAGAGTCGGCACAGGGTCCTACGAGCAGTACTTC; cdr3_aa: CATSRVGTGSYEQYF
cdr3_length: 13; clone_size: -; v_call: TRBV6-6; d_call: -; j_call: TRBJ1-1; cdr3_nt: TGTGCCAGCAGTGATGGAAGGCACACTGAAGCTTTCTTT; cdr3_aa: CASSDGRHTEAFF
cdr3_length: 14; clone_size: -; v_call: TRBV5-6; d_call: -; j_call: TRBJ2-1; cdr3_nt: TGTGCCAGCAGCTTGACAGGTGCCCGGGATGAGCAGTTCTTC; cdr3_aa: CASSLTGARDEQFF
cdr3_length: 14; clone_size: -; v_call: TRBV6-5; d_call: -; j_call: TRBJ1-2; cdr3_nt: TGTGCCAGCAGTTACGAAAGGGGCGTTGAAGGCTACACCTTC; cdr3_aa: CASSYERGVEGYTF
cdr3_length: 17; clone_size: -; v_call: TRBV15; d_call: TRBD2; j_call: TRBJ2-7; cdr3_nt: TGTGCCACCAGCGCGACAGGTGGAGCGGGAGGATCCTACGAGCAGTACTTC; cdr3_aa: CATSATGGAGGSYEQYF
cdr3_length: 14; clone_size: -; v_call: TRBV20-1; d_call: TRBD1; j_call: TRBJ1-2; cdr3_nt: TGCAGTGCTGGAGGACAGGGGAATTGGGATGGCTACACCTTC; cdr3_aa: CSAGGQGNWDGYTF
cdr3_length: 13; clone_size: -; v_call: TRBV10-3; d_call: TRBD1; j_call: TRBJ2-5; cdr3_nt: TGTGCCATCAGGTGGGACAGTCAAGAGACCCAGTACTTC; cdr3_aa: CAIRWDSQETQYF
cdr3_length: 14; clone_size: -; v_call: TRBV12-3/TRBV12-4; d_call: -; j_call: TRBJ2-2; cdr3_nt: TGTGCCAGCAGTATCTCTAGAGAAGCCGGGGAGCTGTTTTTT; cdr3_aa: CASSISREAGELFF
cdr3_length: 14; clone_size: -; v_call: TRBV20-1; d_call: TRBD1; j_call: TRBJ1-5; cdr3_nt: TGCAGTGCTAACGAGGACAGGGGCAATCAGCCCCAGCATTTT; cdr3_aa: CSANEDRGNQPQHF
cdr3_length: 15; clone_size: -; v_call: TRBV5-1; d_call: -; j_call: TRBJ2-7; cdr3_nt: TGCGCCAGCAGCTTGGGGCCAGGGGATACCTACGAGCAGTACTTC; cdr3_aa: CASSLGPGDTYEQYF
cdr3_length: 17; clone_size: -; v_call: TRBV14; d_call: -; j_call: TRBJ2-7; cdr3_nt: TGTGCCAGCAGCCCTACCTTCTTCTCGGGGCCGATCTACGAGCAGTACTTC; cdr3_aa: CASSPTFFSGPIYEQYF
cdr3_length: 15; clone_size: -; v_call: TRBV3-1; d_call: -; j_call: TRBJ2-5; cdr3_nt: TGTGCCAGCAGCCGTTGGGACCCGTCGACAGTCACCCAGTACTTC; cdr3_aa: CASSRWDPSTVTQYF
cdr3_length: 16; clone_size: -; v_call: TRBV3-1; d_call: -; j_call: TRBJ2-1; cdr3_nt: TGTGCCAGCAGCCACTCCGGGACGGGATCCTACAATGAGCAGTTCTTC; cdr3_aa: CASSHSGTGSYNEQFF
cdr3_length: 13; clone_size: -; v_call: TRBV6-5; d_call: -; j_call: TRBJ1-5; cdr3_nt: TGTGCCAGCAAGCGGACACTCAATCAGCCCCAGCATTTT; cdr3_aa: CASKRTLNQPQHF
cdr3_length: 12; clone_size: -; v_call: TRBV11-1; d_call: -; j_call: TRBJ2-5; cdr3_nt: TGTGCCAGCAACGTTCGGGGAGAGACCCAGTACTTC; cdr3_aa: CASNVRGETQYF
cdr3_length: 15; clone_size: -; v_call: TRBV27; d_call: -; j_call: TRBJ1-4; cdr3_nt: TGTGCCAGCAGTCCACTAACATCACTCCATGAAAAACTGTTTTTT; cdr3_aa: CASSPLTSLHEKLFF
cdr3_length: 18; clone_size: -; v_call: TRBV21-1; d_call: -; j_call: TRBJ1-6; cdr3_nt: TGTGCCAGCAGCCCGAAGGGGGCCGGGTCCACTATCGATTCACCCCTCCACTTT; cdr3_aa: CASSPKGAGSTIDSPLHF